Below are 32 T cell receptor beta chains sequenced from a single sample in a study of OX40 agonist ivuxolimab in advanced cancers. Produced via immunoSEQ multiplex PCR; TCRdb's table is partial and in-frame only. The sample lists some 94,000 clones; roughly 90% were seen once. The source material was CD4+ or CD8+ T cells sorted from blood, sampled in a trial of the OX40 agonist ivuxolimab. The receptors come from an adult with an advanced solid tumor such as melanoma, head and neck, liver or kidney cancer.

The chain combines TRBV7-2 with TRBJ2-5; TRBD2 matches at 8 bases. The last part of the DNA fits TRBJ2-7 better; the J call may be wrong. Germline CDR1 reads SGHTA; CDR2 reads FQGNSA. The length of the CDR3 is 14 residues. CDR3 residues: CASSLGAGDYEQYF. CDR3 DNA: TGTGCCAGCAGCTTAGGAGCGGGAGACTACGAGCAGTACTTC.

This CDR3 is CASSLGTDTQYF. As DNA, the CDR3 is TGTGCCAGCAGCTTAGGCACAGATACGCAGTATTTT. V and J are TRBV7-6 and TRBJ2-3; unclear D gene. Deletions cut 1 base from V and 1 base from J, with 0 bases between. CDR3 length equals 12 residues. In germline, CDR1 is SGHVS, CDR2 FNYEAQ.

The rearrangement uses TRBV29-1 and TRBJ1-2; 9 positions agree with TRBD1. The CDR3 is 13 residues long. The germline gives CDR1 SQVTM, CDR2 ANQGSEA. J gave up 8 bases and V 6 bases, and 10 bases lay outside the gene matches. In DNA, the CDR3 is TGCAGCGTCCCCTTCGGGACAGGGAGCGGCTACACCTTC. As protein: CSVPFGTGSGYTF.

The genes are TRBV5-1 and TRBJ2-3; 10 nucleotides agree with TRBD2. CDR1 is SGHRS and CDR2 is YFSETQ in the germline V gene. Trimming took 0 bases from V and 7 from J; bases not matched to a gene: 8. This CDR3 contains 16 residues. The CDR3 bases are TGCGCCAGCAGCTTGGAGGCTAGCGGGAGCGGAAATACGCAGTATTTT. Translating gives CASSLEASGSGNTQYF.

V is TRBV14 and J is TRBJ2-7; D not certain. The V gene's germline CDR1 is SGHDN and CDR2 FVKESK. V lost 0 bases and J lost 4, with 10 bases in between. This CDR3 has 14 residues. The CDR3 region is CASSQDQDGYEQYF. The CDR3 coding sequence is TGTGCCAGCAGCCAAGATCAGGACGGATACGAGCAGTACTTC.

This clone appeared once. The J gene is TRBJ2-1, the V gene TRBV23-1; TRBD2 matches 8 bases. TRBV23-1 is designated an ORF whose function remains uncertain. With 0 bases clipped from V and 6 bases from J, the junction kept 13 bases outside the gene matches. CDR3 length: 18 amino acids. The CDR3: CASSQSPRTSRLINEQFF. CDR3 bases: TGCGCCAGCAGTCAATCGCCCCGGACTAGCCGGCTTATCAATGAGCAGTTCTTC.

V usage is TRBV7-9 and J usage is TRBJ2-7; D gene unclear. The CDR3 is 11 residues long. From germline, CDR1 is SEHNR and CDR2 FQNEAQ (reference sequence). Trimming took off 2 bases at V and 6 bases at J, with 5 bases between the two ends. Written as DNA, the CDR3 is TGTGCCAGCAGCTTAAGGAGCGAGCAGTACTTC. As protein: CASSLRSEQYF.

The gene calls are TRBV5-4 and TRBJ2-2; D is uncertain. Between the trimmed V and J ends, which lost 4 bases and 4 bases, there was a span of 5 bases. The CDR3 length is 12 residues. CDR1 and CDR2 (germline): SGHNT, YYREEE (reference sequence). CDR3 amino acids: CASSPGTGELFF. The DNA for the CDR3 is TGTGCCAGCAGCCCTGGCACCGGGGAGCTGTTTTTT.

The rearrangement uses TRBV2 and TRBJ1-1, with D unresolved. The CDR3 sequence is 11 residues long. The germline CDR1 and CDR2 sequences are SNHLY and FYNNEI. V was cut by 8 bases and J by 2 bases, with 6 bases left in between. The chain's CDR3 is CASGGNTEAFF. In DNA, the CDR3 is TGTGCCAGCGGCGGCAACACTGAAGCTTTCTTT. Combining the CDR3 with reference TRBV2 and TRBJ1-1 gives the whole variable domain EPEVTQTPSHQVTQMGQEVILRCVPISNHLYFYWYRQILGQKVEFLVSFYNNEISEKSEIFDDQFSVERPDGSNFTLKIRSTKLEDSAMYFCASGGNTEAFFGQGTRLTVV.

The chain joins TRBV9 to TRBJ1-3; weak D call: TRBD1 (6 bases). The length of the CDR3 is 16 residues. Trimming stripped 4 bases from V and 0 bases from J, with 14 bases between. CDR1 and CDR2 (germline): SGDLS, YYNGEE. CDR3 sequence reads: CASSPWTANSGNTIYF. The CDR3 DNA is TGTGCCAGCAGCCCATGGACAGCTAACTCTGGAAACACCATATATTTT. The full variable domain, its missing parts supplied by reference TRBV9 and TRBJ1-3, is DSGVTQTPKHLITATGQRVTLRCSPRSGDLSVYWYQQSLDQGLQFLIQYYNGEERAKGNILERFSAQQFPDLHSELNLSSLELGDSALYFCASSPWTANSGNTIYFGEGSWLTVV.

This sequence joins TRBV9 and TRBJ2-2, with a possible D match to TRBD2 (7 bases). Trimming took off 1 base at V and 1 base at J, with 14 bases between the two ends. The CDR3 runs to 17 residues. Per germline, CDR1 SGDLS and CDR2 YYNGEE. The CDR3 loop reads CASSVRGGGRNTGELFF. The CDR3 DNA follows: TGTGCCAGCAGCGTAAGAGGGGGAGGGCGGAACACCGGGGAGCTGTTTTTT. Filled out from reference TRBV9 and TRBJ2-2, the complete variable domain reads DSGVTQTPKHLITATGQRVTLRCSPRSGDLSVYWYQQSLDQGLQFLIQYYNGEERAKGNILERFSAQQFPDLHSELNLSSLELGDSALYFCASSVRGGGRNTGELFFGEGSRLTVL.

This clone was found once. The chain employs TRBV5-4 and TRBJ2-1; TRBD1 might be the D (5 bases). The CDR3 consists of 13 residues. Per germline, CDR1 SGHNT and CDR2 YYREEE (reference sequence). With 0 bases removed from V and 10 bases from J, the gap between germline ends came to 11 bases. The CDR3 reads CASSLGQPGEQFF. The CDR3 DNA reads TGTGCCAGCAGCTTGGGCCAGCCAGGGGAGCAGTTCTTC.

The J gene is TRBJ2-7, the V gene TRBV5-1; D might be TRBD1 (5 bases). There are 14 residues in the CDR3. CDR1 and CDR2 (germline): SGHRS, YFSETQ. V lost 6 bases, J lost 2 bases, and 15 bases lay in between. The CDR3 is CASTPAQGAYEQYF. The CDR3 nucleotides are TGCGCCAGCACCCCAGCGCAGGGCGCCTACGAGCAGTACTTC. The full variable domain, its missing parts supplied by reference TRBV5-1 and TRBJ2-7, is KAGVTQTPRYLIKTRGQQVTLSCSPISGHRSVSWYQQTPGQGLQFLFEYFSETQRNKGNFPGRFSGRQFSNSRSEMNVSTLELGDSALYLCASTPAQGAYEQYFGPGTRLTVT.

In its sample, this clone was seen a few times. The chain employs TRBV7-9 and TRBJ1-2; D unclear. The germline V and J ends were trimmed by 0 bases and 13 bases, with 6 bases remaining between them. The CDR3 runs to 10 residues. Per the germline V gene, CDR1 is SEHNR and CDR2 is FQNEAQ (reference sequence). Here the CDR3 reads CASSLAGPTF. The CDR3 coding sequence is TGTGCCAGCAGCTTAGCAGGGCCCACCTTC.

This chain connects TRBV27 to TRBJ2-5; D unclear. V lost 4 bases to trimming and J lost 7 bases, with 10 bases between them. The CDR3 has 12 amino acids. Looked up from germline, CDR1 is MNHEY and CDR2 is SMNVEV (reference sequence). The CDR3 region is CASSSQDRTQYF. The CDR3 region has the DNA TGTGCCAGCAGTTCCCAGGATAGGACCCAGTACTTC.

The rearrangement joins TRBV6-5 to TRBJ2-4; D is unclear. The CDR3 sequence is 13 residues long. Trimming left V 11 bases short and J 9 bases short, with 20 bases between. Germline CDR1 and CDR2: MNHEY and SVGAGI. The CDR3 sequence is CAVEADGSGIQYF. CDR3 in DNA: TGTGCCGTCGAGGCCGACGGATCGGGCATTCAGTACTTC.

The chain joins TRBV5-6 to TRBJ2-3; D gene ambiguous. Germline lookup yields CDR1 SGHDT and CDR2 YYEEEE. V dropped 3 bases and J dropped 2 bases, with 4 bases sitting between them. The CDR3 is 12 amino acids. The CDR3 bases are TGTGCCAGCAGCTATACCACAGATACGCAGTATTTT. Residues: CASSYTTDTQYF.

The chain uses TRBV2 and TRBJ1-1; the match to TRBD1 covers 8 bases. Per germline, CDR1 SNHLY and CDR2 FYNNEI. The CDR3 extends over 18 amino acids. V shed 7 bases and J 0 bases; nucleotides not matched to a gene: 16. The CDR3 coding sequence is TGTGCCAGCACCGCTATATACCTCAGGGGGCTGATGAACACTGAAGCTTTCTTT. As protein: CASTAIYLRGLMNTEAFF.

The chain recombines TRBV29-1 with TRBJ2-1, with D unresolved. V lost 6 bases and J lost 5, with 11 bases in between. This CDR3 contains 12 residues. Germline CDR1 and CDR2: SQVTM and ANQGSEA. CDR3 nucleotide sequence: TGCAGCGTCGATCCCCGGGACAATGAGCAGTTCTTC. Amino acid sequence: CSVDPRDNEQFF.

This rearrangement joins TRBV30 to TRBJ1-4, with 10 bases lining up with TRBD1. Germline V gene data show CDR1 as GTSNPN and CDR2 as SVGIG (reference sequence). J lost 5 bases, V lost 2 bases, and 2 bases had no gene match. The length of the CDR3 is 14 residues. The DNA for the CDR3 is TGTGCCTGGAGTCCGGGACAGGGGAATGAAAAACTGTTTTTT. It codes for CAWSPGQGNEKLFF.

The CDR3 DNA sequence: TGTGCCAGCAGCGTAACCCGGACGGGAGGGGCCAACGTCCTGACTTTC. Encoded protein: CASSVTRTGGANVLTF. The chain uses TRBV9 and TRBJ2-6, with D possibly matching TRBD2 (5 bases). The CDR3 has 16 amino acids. Germline lookup yields CDR1 SGDLS and CDR2 YYNGEE. V lost 1 base and J lost 4, with 12 bases in between.

This rearrangement joins TRBV19 to TRBJ2-1, with 11 bases aligning to TRBD2. Germline CDR1 LNHDA, CDR2 SQIVND (reference sequence). V lost 10 bases, J lost 8 bases, and 4 bases stayed unmatched. The CDR3 has 12 amino acids. CDR3 in amino acids: CAISGGGDEQFF. CDR3 nucleotide sequence: TGTGCCATTAGCGGGGGGGGCGATGAGCAGTTCTTC.

CDR3 nucleotide sequence: TGTGCCAGCGGCCGCGGACGGCAGCCCCAGCATTTT. This encodes CASGRGRQPQHF. This chain uses TRBV6-5 with TRBJ1-5, with D uncertain. CDR1 MNHEY and CDR2 SVGAGI come from the germline V gene. The CDR3 consists of 12 residues. The V gene lost 8 bases and the J gene lost 7 bases, with 12 bases spanning the gap.

This chain connects TRBV5-6 to TRBJ2-5, with TRBD1 matching 7 bases. V shed 1 base, J shed 0 bases, and the junction held 3 bases outside the gene matches. The CDR3 sequence is 15 residues long. Germline V gene sequence: CDR1 SGHDT, CDR2 YYEEEE. The DNA of the CDR3 is TGTGCCAGCAGCTTGTCAACAGGGGACCAAGAGACCCAGTACTTC. It translates to CASSLSTGDQETQYF.

J is TRBJ2-7 and V is TRBV10-3; 9 positions match TRBD1. From germline, CDR1 is ENHRY and CDR2 SYGVKD. CDR3 length: 14 amino acids. V dropped 6 bases and J dropped 5; count of bases not matched to a gene: 8. The CDR3 loop is CAISPGQGPHEQYF. DNA of the CDR3: TGTGCCATCAGCCCGGGACAGGGTCCTCACGAGCAGTACTTC.

This chain uses TRBV27 with TRBJ2-2, with D perhaps matching TRBD1 (6 bases). The V end lost 2 bases, the J end lost 6 bases, and 13 bases lay between the germline ends. The germline V gene has CDR1 MNHEY and CDR2 SMNVEV (reference sequence). CDR3 length: 15 amino acids. The DNA of the CDR3 is TGTGCCAGCAGTTTAGCTAGGGGGTGGGCCGGGGAGCTGTTTTTT. It is translated as CASSLARGWAGELFF.

This sequence joins TRBV28 and TRBJ1-2, with a weak D call TRBD1 (6 bases). V was pared by 5 bases and J by 1 base, with 23 bases between. Germline-derived CDR1 and CDR2 are MDHEN and SYDVKM. The CDR3 covers 18 residues. CDR3 residues: CASSPPNIWTVYNYGYTF. In DNA form, the CDR3 reads TGTGCCAGCAGTCCCCCTAATATCTGGACAGTCTATAACTATGGCTACACCTTC.

V gene TRBV5-4 combines with J gene TRBJ2-1; 10 bases map to TRBD2. The germline V gene encodes CDR1 SGHNT and CDR2 YYREEE (reference sequence). V shed 4 bases and J 4 bases; nucleotides not matched to a gene: 5. CDR3 size: 15 residues. For the CDR3, the DNA is TGTGCCAGCAGCCCACGGACTAGCGGATACAATGAGCAGTTCTTC. This sequence encodes CASSPRTSGYNEQFF.

J is TRBJ2-7 and V is TRBV5-6; 8 bases line up with TRBD2. Per germline, CDR1 SGHDT and CDR2 YYEEEE. After removal of 0 bases from V and 3 bases from J, the junction contained 8 bases not matched to a gene. This CDR3 spans 16 amino acids. CDR3 nucleotide sequence: TGTGCCAGCAGCTTGGTTGGGCGGGGGGTTGACTACGAGCAGTACTTC. The encoded protein is CASSLVGRGVDYEQYF.

The CDR3 spells CASSHDDGQETQYF. In DNA, the CDR3 is TGTGCCAGCAGCCATGACGACGGACAAGAGACCCAGTACTTC. The V and J genes are TRBV14 and TRBJ2-5; no reliable D call. V dropped 3 bases and J dropped 2 bases, with 10 bases sitting between them. Germline-derived CDR1 and CDR2 are SGHDN and FVKESK. This CDR3 comprises 14 residues.

The chain joins TRBV20-1 to TRBJ2-1; D uncertain. This CDR3 comprises 10 residues. The V gene's germline CDR1 is DFQATT and CDR2 SNEGSKA (reference sequence). V lost 6 bases, J lost 3 bases, and 3 bases lay in between. CDR3 in DNA: TGCAGTGCGGGCTACAATGAGCAGTTCTTC. The encoded protein is CSAGYNEQFF.

The chain joins TRBV30 to TRBJ1-5; D uncertain. V was pared by 4 bases and J by 0 bases, with 10 bases between. The germline V gene encodes CDR1 GTSNPN and CDR2 SVGIG (reference sequence). The CDR3 has 14 amino acids. CDR3 residues: CAWTPTYSNQPQHF. Written as DNA, the CDR3 is TGTGCCTGGACCCCCACGTATAGCAATCAGCCCCAGCATTTT.